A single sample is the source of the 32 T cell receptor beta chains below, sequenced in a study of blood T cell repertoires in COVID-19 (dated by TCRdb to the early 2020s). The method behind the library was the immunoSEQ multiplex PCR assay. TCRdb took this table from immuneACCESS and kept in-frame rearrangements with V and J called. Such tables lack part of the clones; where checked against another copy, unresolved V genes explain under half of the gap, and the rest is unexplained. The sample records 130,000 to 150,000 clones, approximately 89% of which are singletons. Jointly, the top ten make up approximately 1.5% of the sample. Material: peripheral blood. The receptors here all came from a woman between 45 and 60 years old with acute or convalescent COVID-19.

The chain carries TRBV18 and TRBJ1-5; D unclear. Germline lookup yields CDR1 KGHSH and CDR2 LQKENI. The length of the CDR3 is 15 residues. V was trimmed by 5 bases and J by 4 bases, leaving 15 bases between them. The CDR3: CASSSDPGGNQPQHF. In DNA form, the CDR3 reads TGTGCCAGCTCATCCGACCCAGGTGGGAATCAGCCCCAGCATTTT.

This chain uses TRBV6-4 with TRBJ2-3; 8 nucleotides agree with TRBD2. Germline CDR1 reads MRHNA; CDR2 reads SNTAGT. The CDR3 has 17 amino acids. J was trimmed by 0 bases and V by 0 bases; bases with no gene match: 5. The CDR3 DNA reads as TGTGCCAGCAGTGACTCGCTGGGACTAGGTAGCACAGATACGCAGTATTTT. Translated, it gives CASSDSLGLGSTDTQYF.

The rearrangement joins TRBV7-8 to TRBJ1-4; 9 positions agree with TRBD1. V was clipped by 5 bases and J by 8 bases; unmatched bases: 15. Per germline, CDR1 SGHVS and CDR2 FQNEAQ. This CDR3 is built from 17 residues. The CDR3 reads CASSPLGRTGVIEKLFF. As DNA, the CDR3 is TGTGCCAGCAGCCCACTCGGTCGGACAGGGGTTATCGAAAAACTGTTTTTT.

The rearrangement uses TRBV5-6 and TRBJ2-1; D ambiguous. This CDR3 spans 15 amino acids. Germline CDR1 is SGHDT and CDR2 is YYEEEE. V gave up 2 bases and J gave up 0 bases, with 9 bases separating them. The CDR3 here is CASSFGSSSYNEQFF. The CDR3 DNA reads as TGTGCCAGCAGCTTCGGTTCGAGCTCCTACAATGAGCAGTTCTTC.

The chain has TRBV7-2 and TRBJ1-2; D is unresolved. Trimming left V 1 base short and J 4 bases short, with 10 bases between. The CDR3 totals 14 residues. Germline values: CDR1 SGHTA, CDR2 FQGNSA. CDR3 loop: CASSLDLQPYGYTF. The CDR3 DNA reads TGTGCCAGCAGCTTAGACTTACAGCCCTATGGCTACACCTTC.

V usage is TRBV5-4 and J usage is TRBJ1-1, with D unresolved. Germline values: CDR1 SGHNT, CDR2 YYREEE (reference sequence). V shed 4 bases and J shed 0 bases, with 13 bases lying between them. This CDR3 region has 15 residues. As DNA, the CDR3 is TGTGCCAGCAGCCTGACACCGTCGATGAACACTGAAGCTTTCTTT. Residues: CASSLTPSMNTEAFF.

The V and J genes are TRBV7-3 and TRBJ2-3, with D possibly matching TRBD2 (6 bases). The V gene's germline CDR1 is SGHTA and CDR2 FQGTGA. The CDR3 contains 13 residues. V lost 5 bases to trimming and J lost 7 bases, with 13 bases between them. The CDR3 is CASSPGTEYTQYF. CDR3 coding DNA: TGTGCCAGCAGCCCCGGGACTGAATATACGCAGTATTTT.

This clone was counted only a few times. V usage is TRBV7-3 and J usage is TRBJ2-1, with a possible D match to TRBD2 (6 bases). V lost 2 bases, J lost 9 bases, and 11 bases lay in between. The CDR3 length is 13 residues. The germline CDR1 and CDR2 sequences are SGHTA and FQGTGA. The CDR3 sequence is CASSLGGWGEQFF. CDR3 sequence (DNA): TGTGCCAGCAGCTTAGGAGGGTGGGGTGAGCAGTTCTTC.

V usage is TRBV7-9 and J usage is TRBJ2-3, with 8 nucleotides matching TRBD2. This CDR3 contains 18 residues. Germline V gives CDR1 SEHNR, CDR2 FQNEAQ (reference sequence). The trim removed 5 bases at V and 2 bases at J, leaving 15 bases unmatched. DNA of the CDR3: TGTGCCAGCAGCAATACACACGGGCTAGCGGGTGACACAGATACGCAGTATTTT. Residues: CASSNTHGLAGDTDTQYF.

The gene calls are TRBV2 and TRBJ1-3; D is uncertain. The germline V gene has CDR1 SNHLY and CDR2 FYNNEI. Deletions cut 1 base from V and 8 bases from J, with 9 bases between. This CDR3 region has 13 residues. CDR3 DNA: TGTGCCAGCAGTGAAGTGGCGGAGGACACCATATATTTT. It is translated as CASSEVAEDTIYF.

CDR3 in DNA: TGTGCCAGCAGCTTCACTTCTTCGGCAGGGGTTTTGACTGAAGCTTTCTTT. Its translation: CASSFTSSAGVLTEAFF. The chain recombines TRBV7-8 with TRBJ1-1; maybe TRBD1 (6 bases). With 3 bases removed from V and 5 bases from J, the gap between germline ends came to 22 bases. Germline CDR1 and CDR2: SGHVS and FQNEAQ. The CDR3 covers 17 residues. Using reference TRBV7-8 and TRBJ1-1 for the parts outside the CDR3, the full variable domain is GAGVSQSPRYKVAKRGQDVALRCDPISGHVSLFWYQQALGQGPEFLTYFQNEAQLDKSGLPSDRFFAERPEGSVSTLKIQRTQQEDSAVYLCASSFTSSAGVLTEAFFGQGTRLTVV.

CDR3 in amino acids: CASSFVAKNIQYF. CDR3 DNA: TGTGCCAGCAGTTTCGTGGCCAAAAACATTCAGTACTTC. The J gene is TRBJ2-4, the V gene TRBV12-3 or TRBV12-4; no clear D gene. There are 13 residues in the CDR3. V was pared by 3 bases and J by 1 base, with 4 bases between.

CDR3 region: CASSPHGGRGGYTF. DNA of the CDR3: TGTGCCAGCAGCCCCCACGGGGGGCGGGGTGGCTACACCTTC. The V gene is TRBV3-1 (or the pseudogene TRBV3-2), the J gene TRBJ1-2; TRBD1 is a possible D gene (6 bases). CDR1 is LGHDT, CDR2 YNNKEL, per germline (reference sequence). Trimming stripped 4 bases from V and 7 bases from J, with 16 bases between. CDR3 length: 14 residues.

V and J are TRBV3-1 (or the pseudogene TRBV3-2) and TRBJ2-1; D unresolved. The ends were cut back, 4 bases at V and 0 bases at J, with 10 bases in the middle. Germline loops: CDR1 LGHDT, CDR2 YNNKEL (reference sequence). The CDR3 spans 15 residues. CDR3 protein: CASSPTTSSYNEQFF. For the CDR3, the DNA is TGTGCCAGCAGCCCTACTACGAGCTCCTACAATGAGCAGTTCTTC.

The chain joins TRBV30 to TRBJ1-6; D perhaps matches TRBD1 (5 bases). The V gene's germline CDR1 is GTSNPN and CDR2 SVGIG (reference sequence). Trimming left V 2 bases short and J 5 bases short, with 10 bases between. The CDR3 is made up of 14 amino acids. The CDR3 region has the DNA TGTGCCTGGAGTTGGGGGACTAATAATTCACCCCTCCACTTT. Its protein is CAWSWGTNNSPLHF. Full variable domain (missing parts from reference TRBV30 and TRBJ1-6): SQTIHQWPATLVQPVGSPLSLECTVEGTSNPNLYWYRQAAGRGLQLLFYSVGIGQISSEVPQNLSASRPQDRQFILSSKKLLLSDSGFYLCAWSWGTNNSPLHFGNGTRLTVT.

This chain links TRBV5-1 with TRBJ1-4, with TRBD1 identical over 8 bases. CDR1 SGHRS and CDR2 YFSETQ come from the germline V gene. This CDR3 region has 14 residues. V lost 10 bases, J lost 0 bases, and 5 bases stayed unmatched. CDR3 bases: TGCGCCTCAGGACAGGGTTCAACTAATGAAAAACTGTTTTTT. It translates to CASGQGSTNEKLFF.

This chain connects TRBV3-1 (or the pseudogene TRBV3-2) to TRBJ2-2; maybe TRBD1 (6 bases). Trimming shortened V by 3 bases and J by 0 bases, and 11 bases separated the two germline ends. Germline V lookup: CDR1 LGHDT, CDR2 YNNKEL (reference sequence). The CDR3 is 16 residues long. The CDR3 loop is CASSHWGHSNTGELFF. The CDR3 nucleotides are TGTGCCAGCAGCCATTGGGGACATTCGAACACCGGGGAGCTGTTTTTT.

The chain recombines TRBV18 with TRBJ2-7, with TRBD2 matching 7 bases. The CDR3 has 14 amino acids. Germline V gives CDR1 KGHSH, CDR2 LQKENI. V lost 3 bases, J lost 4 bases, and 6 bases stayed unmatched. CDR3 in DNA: TGTGCCAGCTCACCGCCTGGGGGGGGATACGAGCAGTACTTC. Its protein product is CASSPPGGGYEQYF.

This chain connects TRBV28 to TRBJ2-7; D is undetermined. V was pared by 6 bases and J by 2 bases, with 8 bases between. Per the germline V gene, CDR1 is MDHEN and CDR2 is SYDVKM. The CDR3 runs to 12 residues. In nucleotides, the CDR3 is TGTGCCAGCAGCTTAGTAGCCTACGAGCAGTACTTC. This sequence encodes CASSLVAYEQYF.

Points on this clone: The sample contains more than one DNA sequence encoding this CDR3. CDR3 region: CASSLEGRTEAFF. Written as DNA, the CDR3 is TGTGCCAGCAGCTTAGAGGGGCGGACTGAAGCTTTCTTT. This sequence joins TRBV7-9 and TRBJ1-1, with D perhaps TRBD1 (5 bases). CDR1 is SEHNR and CDR2 is FQNEAQ in the germline V gene (reference sequence). Trimming left V 1 base short and J 5 bases short, with 8 bases between. This CDR3 is built from 13 residues.

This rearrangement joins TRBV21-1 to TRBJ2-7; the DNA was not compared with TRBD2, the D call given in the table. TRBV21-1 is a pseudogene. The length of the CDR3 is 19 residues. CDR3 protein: CASSPPGRTSGSNPYEQYF. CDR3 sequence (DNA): TGTGCCAGCAGCCCTCCCGGTCGGACTAGCGGGAGTAACCCCTACGAGCAGTACTTC.

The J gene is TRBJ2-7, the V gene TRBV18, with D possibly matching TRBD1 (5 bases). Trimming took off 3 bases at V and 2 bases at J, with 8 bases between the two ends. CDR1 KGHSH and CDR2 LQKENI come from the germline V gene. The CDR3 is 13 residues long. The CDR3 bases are TGTGCCAGCTCACCGACAGATACCTACGAGCAGTACTTC. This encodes CASSPTDTYEQYF.

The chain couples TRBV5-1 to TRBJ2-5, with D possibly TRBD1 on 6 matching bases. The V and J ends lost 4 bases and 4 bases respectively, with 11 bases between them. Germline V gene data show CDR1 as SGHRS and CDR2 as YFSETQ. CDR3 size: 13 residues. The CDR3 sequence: CASSTQGAETQYF. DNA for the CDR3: TGCGCCAGCAGCACACAGGGTGCAGAGACCCAGTACTTC.

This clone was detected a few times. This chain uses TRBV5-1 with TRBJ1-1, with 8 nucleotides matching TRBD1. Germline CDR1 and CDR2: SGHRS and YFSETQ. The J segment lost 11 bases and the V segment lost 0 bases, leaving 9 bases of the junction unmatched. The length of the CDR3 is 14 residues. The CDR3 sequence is CASSLASGGFEAFF. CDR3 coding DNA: TGCGCCAGCAGCTTGGCCTCAGGGGGCTTCGAGGCTTTCTTT.

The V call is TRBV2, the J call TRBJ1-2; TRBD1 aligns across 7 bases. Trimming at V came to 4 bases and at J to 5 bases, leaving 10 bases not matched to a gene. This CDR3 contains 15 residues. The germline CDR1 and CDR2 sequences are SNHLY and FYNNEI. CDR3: CASSVRTGTAYGYTF. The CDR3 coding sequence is TGTGCCAGCAGTGTAAGAACCGGGACAGCATATGGCTACACCTTC.

CDR3 DNA sequence: TGCGCCAGCAGCTTGACAACCATGGTAGCACATCCCGGGACAGGGAAAGGCTATGGCTACACCTTC. Translation: CASSLTTMVAHPGTGKGYGYTF. J is TRBJ1-2 and V is TRBV5-1; 9 bases fit TRBD1. Per the germline V gene, CDR1 is SGHRS and CDR2 is YFSETQ. V lost 1 base and J lost 4; bases outside the gene matches: 26. The CDR3 has 22 residues.

The CDR3 DNA sequence: TGTGCCAGCAGCCCTGCCGGGGGAACCAAAAACATTCAGTACTTC. Amino acid sequence: CASSPAGGTKNIQYF. V and J are TRBV9 and TRBJ2-4; D might be TRBD2 (6 bases). Germline V gene data show CDR1 as SGDLS and CDR2 as YYNGEE. V dropped 4 bases and J dropped 2 bases, with 13 bases sitting between them. The CDR3 has 15 amino acids.

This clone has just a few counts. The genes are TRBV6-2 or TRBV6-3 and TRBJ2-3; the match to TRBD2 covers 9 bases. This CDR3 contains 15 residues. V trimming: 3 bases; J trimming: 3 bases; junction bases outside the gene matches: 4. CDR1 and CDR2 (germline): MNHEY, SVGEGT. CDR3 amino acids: CASSYSGSRTDTQYF. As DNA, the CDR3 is TGTGCCAGCAGTTATAGCGGGAGTAGAACAGATACGCAGTATTTT.

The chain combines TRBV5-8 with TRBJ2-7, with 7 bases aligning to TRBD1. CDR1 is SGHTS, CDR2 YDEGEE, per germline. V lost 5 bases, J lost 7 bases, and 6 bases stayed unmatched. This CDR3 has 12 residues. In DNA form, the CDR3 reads TGTGCCAGCAGTCCCGGGACAGAAGAGCAGTACTTC. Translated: CASSPGTEEQYF.

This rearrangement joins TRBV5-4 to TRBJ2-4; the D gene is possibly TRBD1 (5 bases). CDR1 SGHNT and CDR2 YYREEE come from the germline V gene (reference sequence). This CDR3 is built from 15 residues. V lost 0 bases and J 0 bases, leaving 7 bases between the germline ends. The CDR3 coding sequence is TGTGCCAGCAGCTTGGCAGGGATAGCCAAAAACATTCAGTACTTC. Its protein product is CASSLAGIAKNIQYF.

The DNA for the CDR3 is TGTGCCAGTAGTATGACTAGCGGGAGTGTCAATGAGCAGTTCTTC. It specifies CASSMTSGSVNEQFF. The chain employs TRBV19 and TRBJ2-1; 12 bases are a match to TRBD2. The germline CDR1 and CDR2 sequences are LNHDA and SQIVND (reference sequence). Trimming cost V 3 bases and J 6 bases; bases outside gene matches: 3. The length of the CDR3 is 15 residues.

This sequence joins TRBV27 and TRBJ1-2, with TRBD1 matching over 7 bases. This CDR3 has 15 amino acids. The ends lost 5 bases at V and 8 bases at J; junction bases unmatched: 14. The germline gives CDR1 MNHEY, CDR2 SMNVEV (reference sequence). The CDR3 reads CASSPRGQGRMGYTF. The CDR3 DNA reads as TGTGCCAGCAGTCCAAGGGGGCAGGGTCGGATGGGCTACACCTTC.